Shown below are 4 T cell receptor beta chains from a single sample sequenced in a study of T-cell reconstitution after alpha-beta-depleted transplantation in children (dated by TCRdb to the mid-2010s). Results the study describes overall, beyond this receptor: Over subsequent months, a decline in hyperexpanded clone frequencies was noted, and after one year, T-cell counts and TCRbeta diversity were mostly ascribed to newly produced T cells.

Library construction relied on PCR. The run used an Illumina HiSeq 2500. TCR libraries were prepared with molecular barcoding, using unique molecular identifiers to normalize TCRbeta repertoire quantification. TCRdb reprocessed the public reads (quality trimming at Q25 with fastp, clone calling with MiXCR) and kept in-frame beta chains. Merged by CDR3 protein, the rows form single entries marked with the most common genes and DNA. The sample table contains about 300,000 distinct CDR3 sequences; only one count was recorded for just over 7.5% of them. Clones ranked in the top ten supply 8.5% to 9.5% of the sample. These receptors' targets are unknown. The treatment or condition label corresponds to: allogeneic hematopoietic cell transplantation with graft depleted of TCRalphabeta T cells and CD19 B cells. The sequencing used peripheral blood, collected 360 days after TCRalphabeta/CD19-depleted stem cell transplant. These receptors all stem from a female patient under 10 years old who had a stem cell transplant for Fanconi anemia, so the T cells may come from the graft donor.

With respect to this clonotype: This could be a read error, since a much larger clone is one nucleotide away. The chain links TRBV5-1 to TRBJ2-7; D remains ambiguous. This CDR3 is 13 amino acids long. CDR1 is SGHRS and CDR2 is YFSETQ in the germline V gene. CDR3 sequence: CVSSLDIRREQYF. CDR3 nucleotide sequence: TGCGTCAGCAGCTTGGATATCAGGCGCGAGCAGTACTTC.

This clonotype was observed a few times. Written as DNA, the CDR3 is TGTGCCAGCAGTTTCCTCGGACAGGTCTATGGCTACACCTTC. This encodes CASSFLGQVYGYTF. J is TRBJ1-2 and V is TRBV28, with 7 bases fitting TRBD1. After removal of 3 bases from V and 4 bases from J, the junction contained 5 bases not matched to a gene. CDR3 length: 14 amino acids. Germline V gene sequence: CDR1 MDHEN, CDR2 SYDVKM.

In DNA, the CDR3 is TGTGCCAGCAGTGTCGCGGGAGGGCCGGGAGGCGAGCAGTACTTC. Residues: CASSVAGGPGGEQYF. The V call is TRBV2, the J call TRBJ2-7; 9 positions agree with TRBD2. The trim removed 4 bases at V and 6 bases at J, leaving 10 bases unmatched. The CDR3 sequence is 15 residues long. From germline, CDR1 is SNHLY and CDR2 FYNNEI. Variable domain in full (rest from reference TRBV2 and TRBJ2-7): EPEVTQTPSHQVTQMGQEVILRCVPISNHLYFYWYRQILGQKVEFLVSFYNNEISEKSEIFDDQFSVERPDGSNFTLKIRSTKLEDSAMYFCASSVAGGPGGEQYFGPGTRLTVT.

This clonotype was seen at least ten times. V and J are TRBV20-1 and TRBJ1-6; 7 bases are a match to TRBD1. Germline values: CDR1 DFQATT, CDR2 SNEGSKA (reference sequence). The ends lost 2 bases at V and 7 bases at J; junction bases unmatched: 8. The CDR3 runs 15 residues. The CDR3 loop reads CSARSFDRANSPLHF. The CDR3 bases are TGCAGTGCTAGATCATTCGACAGGGCAAATTCACCCCTCCACTTT.